Given below is one T cell receptor (beta chain) in context. The antigen remains undetermined. The junction and the germline gene differ at one end; a read error may be behind it. This entry is derived from a study of tumor-infiltrating lymphocytes in primary liver carcinoma. Study-level results: Just around 7-24% of top clones spanned all five tumor regions. It was in tumors, not blood, that the top-250-clone fraction was significantly higher (p = 0.039).

DNA and RNA were both co-extracted from 20-30 mg of bulk tissue that had not been sorted. From approximately 0.5 ug of total RNA, TCR beta-specific cDNA was reverse-transcribed using a constant-region primer. Researchers made the TCR beta libraries by running three nested multiplex PCR rounds with slightly modified ARM-PCR. The two initial PCR rounds, about 9 cycles each, used TRBV1-TRBV30 forward and C-beta reverse primers. A single record per CDR3 protein comes from TCRdb applying MiXCR to the multiplex PCR reads. The sample records roughly 25,000 distinct CDR3 sequences, 78% being singletons. Germline CDR1 and CDR2: SQVTM and ANQGSEA. The CDR3 has 16 residues.

This chain links TRBV29-1 with TRBJ2-5, with a tentative D call TRBD1 (5 bases). Specimen: liver tumor tissue from sampling region 3. Indicated subset: tumor region T3, left-lateral pole. This clonotype originated in a man aged 40-49 years with primary liver carcinoma and hepatitis B virus infection. The CDR3 DNA sequence: TGCAGCGTTGAAGCCTCCCGGTTAGGGGTCCAAGAGACTCAGTACTTC. This codes for CSVEASRLGVQETQYF.